Following are 19 T cell receptor beta chains from one sample sequenced in a study of T cells in Graves' hyperthyroidism and ophthalmopathy. Amplified TCR beta CDR3 regions came from RNA transcripts. The HTBI set primed first-round TCR CDR3 RT-PCR. In TCRdb, the multiplex PCR reads were re-called with MiXCR into one record per CDR3 protein. Of 490,000 or so distinct CDR3 sequences in the sample, 22% are singletons; the top ten hold approximately 49%. Sequenced: blood. The receptors stem from a woman in her seventies with Graves' ophthalmopathy.

This clonotype has more than one count but fewer than ten. The chain recombines TRBV3-1 with TRBJ2-1; 7 bases agree with TRBD2. The CDR3 has 15 amino acids. V lost 5 bases to trimming and J lost 8 bases; unmatched junction nucleotides: 12. Germline CDR1 LGHDT, CDR2 YNNKEL (reference sequence). CDR3 nucleotides: TGTGCCAGCAGCTCCCGTGGGGACTATCGCGATGAGCAGTTCTTC. As protein: CASSSRGDYRDEQFF.

This clonotype has a handful of counts. The V gene is TRBV2, the J gene TRBJ2-1; D possibly corresponds to TRBD2 (7 bases). CDR3 length equals 15 residues. The germline V gene encodes CDR1 SNHLY and CDR2 FYNNEI. V dropped 6 bases and J dropped 2 bases, with 14 bases sitting between them. Written as DNA, the CDR3 is TGTGCCAGCAGCCCCGAAGGGGGGGCCTACAATGAGCAGTTCTTC. Amino acid sequence: CASSPEGGAYNEQFF.

This clonotype was seen many times. V and J are TRBV7-2 and TRBJ2-7, with 8 positions matching TRBD1. V trimming: 5 bases; J trimming: 3 bases; junction bases outside the gene matches: 6. Germline-derived CDR1 and CDR2 are SGHTA and FQGNSA. This CDR3 spans 14 amino acids. This chain's CDR3 is CASSETGVVYEQYF. The CDR3 DNA reads TGTGCCAGCAGCGAGACAGGGGTAGTCTACGAGCAGTACTTC.

The chain employs TRBV7-9 and TRBJ2-2, with 8 bases fitting TRBD1. CDR1 and CDR2 from the germline V gene are SEHNR and FQNEAQ (reference sequence). This CDR3 spans 18 amino acids. With V trimmed by 2 bases and J by 1 base, 9 bases remained unmatched. The CDR3 reads CASSLRDRLPQNTGELFF. CDR3 DNA: TGTGCCAGCAGCTTAAGGGACAGGCTGCCACAGAACACCGGGGAGCTGTTTTTT. Variable domain in full (rest from reference TRBV7-9 and TRBJ2-2): DTGVSQNPRHKITKRGQNVTFRCDPISEHNRLYWYRQTLGQGPEFLTYFQNEAQLEKSRLLSDRFSAERPKGSFSTLEIQRTEQGDSAMYLCASSLRDRLPQNTGELFFGEGSRLTVL.

This clonotype was picked up a small number of times. This chain uses TRBV2 with TRBJ2-2; D call uncertain. Per the germline V gene, CDR1 is SNHLY and CDR2 is FYNNEI. There are 15 residues in the CDR3. V lost 4 bases, J lost 0 bases, and 9 bases lay in between. CDR3: CASSVGIANTGELFF. The DNA of the CDR3 is TGTGCCAGCAGTGTAGGGATCGCGAACACCGGGGAGCTGTTTTTT.

This clonotype was found a few times. This chain uses TRBV7-8 with TRBJ2-3; 7 bases agree with TRBD1. V was clipped by 5 bases and J by 0 bases; unmatched bases: 5. The germline V gene has CDR1 SGHVS and CDR2 FQNEAQ. The CDR3 length is 15 residues. CDR3 bases: TGTGCCAGCAGCCTCGGACAGGTTAGCACAGATACGCAGTATTTT. As protein: CASSLGQVSTDTQYF.

This clonotype was picked up many times. The chain is built from TRBV2 and TRBJ2-3, with D unresolved. CDR1 is SNHLY, CDR2 FYNNEI, per germline. V was shortened by 0 bases and J by 4 bases, with 17 bases between the two germline ends. The CDR3 has 17 residues. CDR3 sequence: CASSEARRIAGADTQYF. CDR3 in DNA: TGTGCCAGCAGTGAAGCGCGTCGGATAGCAGGTGCAGATACGCAGTATTTT.

V is TRBV5-1 and J is TRBJ2-7, with a weak D call TRBD1 (5 bases). Trimming removed 2 bases from V and 2 bases from J, with 14 bases in between. From germline, CDR1 is SGHRS and CDR2 YFSETQ. The CDR3 runs 15 residues. The CDR3 nucleotides are TGCGCCAGCAGCTTTTCAAGACAGCAGACCTACGAGCAGTACTTC. This gives the protein CASSFSRQQTYEQYF.

V and J are TRBV5-1 and TRBJ2-3, with D perhaps TRBD2 (5 bases). Germline lookup yields CDR1 SGHRS and CDR2 YFSETQ. Between the trimmed V and J ends, which lost 4 bases and 6 bases, there was a span of 15 bases. The CDR3 loop spans 14 amino acids. The CDR3 DNA reads TGCGCCAGCAGCCGGGGTCGGGGAAGGGATACGCAGTATTTT. It is translated as CASSRGRGRDTQYF.

The V call is TRBV30, the J call TRBJ2-7; 9 positions agree with TRBD1. The V gene's germline CDR1 is GTSNPN and CDR2 SVGIG (reference sequence). V lost 4 bases, J lost 3 bases, and 4 bases stayed unmatched. There are 13 residues in the CDR3. The CDR3 bases are TGTGCCTGGACGGGACAGGGCTACTACGAGCAGTACTTC. Translation: CAWTGQGYYEQYF.

V and J are TRBV7-2 and TRBJ1-5, with D tentatively TRBD1 (5 bases). This CDR3 contains 14 residues. From germline, CDR1 is SGHTA and CDR2 FQGNSA. The V end lost 1 base, the J end lost 5 bases, and 9 bases lay between the germline ends. The CDR3 protein is CASSLDRLYQPQHF. The CDR3, as DNA: TGTGCCAGCAGCTTAGACAGGTTATATCAGCCCCAGCATTTT.

This clonotype was detected a few times. The rearrangement links TRBV5-1 to TRBJ2-1; TRBD2 matches at 14 bases. The CDR3 runs to 18 residues. V lost 3 bases, J lost 0 bases, and 5 bases stayed unmatched. CDR1 and CDR2 (germline): SGHRS, YFSETQ. This chain's CDR3 is CASSSGLAGGNSYNEQFF. The CDR3, as DNA: TGCGCCAGCAGCTCCGGACTAGCGGGAGGCAACTCCTACAATGAGCAGTTCTTC.

This clonotype has a count of ten or more. V is TRBV7-2 and J is TRBJ2-7; TRBD2 is a possible D gene (5 bases). The germline gives CDR1 SGHTA, CDR2 FQGNSA. This CDR3 has 12 amino acids. Trimming took 5 bases from V and 4 from J, leaving 9 bases between them. The CDR3 DNA reads as TGTGCCAGCAGCCGGGGTGGGTACGAGCAGTACTTC. Protein: CASSRGGYEQYF.

The rearrangement uses TRBV5-1 and TRBJ2-1; D unclear. Trimming left V 4 bases short and J 12 bases short, with 17 bases between. Germline V gene data show CDR1 as SGHRS and CDR2 as YFSETQ. The CDR3 covers 13 residues. The CDR3 DNA reads as TGCGCCAGCAGCACGCCGAGGAAAATCCGGCAGTTCTTC. Its protein product is CASSTPRKIRQFF.

The chain joins TRBV28 to TRBJ1-4; TRBD1 agrees at 7 bases. The trim removed 2 bases at V and 7 bases at J, leaving 7 bases unmatched. The germline CDR1 and CDR2 sequences are MDHEN and SYDVKM. This CDR3 region has 15 residues. The CDR3 region is CASSLPGQRGEKLFF. The DNA of the CDR3 is TGTGCCAGCAGTTTACCGGGACAGAGGGGTGAAAAACTGTTTTTT.

The V call is TRBV6-5, the J call TRBJ2-5; tentative D call: TRBD1 (7 bases). The germline V gene has CDR1 MNHEY and CDR2 SVGAGI. V was clipped by 2 bases and J by 6 bases, with 13 bases between them. The CDR3 covers 14 residues. The CDR3 here is CASSYGGTEKTQYF. Written as DNA, the CDR3 is TGTGCCAGCAGTTACGGGGGGACAGAAAAGACCCAGTACTTC.

This clonotype was seen only a few times. The V call is TRBV28, the J call TRBJ1-3; D not resolved. CDR3 size: 14 residues. Germline assignment: CDR1 MDHEN and CDR2 SYDVKM. Trimming left V 2 bases short and J 2 bases short, with 7 bases between. CDR3 bases: TGTGCCAGCAGTTTAAGGGAGGCTGGAAACACCATATATTTT. It encodes CASSLREAGNTIYF.

The chain is built from TRBV20-1 and TRBJ1-4; D remains ambiguous. V shed 6 bases and J shed 0 bases, with 11 bases lying between them. The CDR3 is 14 residues long. Per germline, CDR1 DFQATT and CDR2 SNEGSKA (reference sequence). Written as DNA, the CDR3 is TGCAGTGCGGAACAGAGCTCAACTAATGAAAAACTGTTTTTT. The encoded protein is CSAEQSSTNEKLFF.

This clonotype was recorded once. The rearrangement joins TRBV10-3 to TRBJ1-3; D is uncertain. Germline CDR1 is ENHRY and CDR2 is SYGVKD. The CDR3 has 16 amino acids. Trimming took off 6 bases at V and 4 bases at J, with 19 bases between the two ends. The CDR3 DNA follows: TGTGCCATCAGCCCTACCGTGGAGCCTAAGGGAAACACCATATATTTT. Translated, it gives CAISPTVEPKGNTIYF.